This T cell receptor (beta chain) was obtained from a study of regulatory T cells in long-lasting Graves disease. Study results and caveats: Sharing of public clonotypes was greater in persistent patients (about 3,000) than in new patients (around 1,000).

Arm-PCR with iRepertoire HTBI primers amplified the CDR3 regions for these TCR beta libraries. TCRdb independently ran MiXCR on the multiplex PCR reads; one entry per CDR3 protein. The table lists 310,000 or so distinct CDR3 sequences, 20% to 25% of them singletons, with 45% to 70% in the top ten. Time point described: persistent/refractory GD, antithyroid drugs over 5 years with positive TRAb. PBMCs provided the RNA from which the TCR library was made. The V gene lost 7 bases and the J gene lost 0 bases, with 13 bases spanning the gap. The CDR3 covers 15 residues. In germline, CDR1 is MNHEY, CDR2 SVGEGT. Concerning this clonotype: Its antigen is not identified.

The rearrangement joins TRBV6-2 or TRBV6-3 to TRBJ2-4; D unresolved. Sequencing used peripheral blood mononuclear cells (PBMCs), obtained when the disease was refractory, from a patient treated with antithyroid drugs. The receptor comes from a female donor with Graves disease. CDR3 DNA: TGTGCCAGCATGGAAGCAGGTGTAGCCAAAAACATTCAGTACTTC. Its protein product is CASMEAGVAKNIQYF.